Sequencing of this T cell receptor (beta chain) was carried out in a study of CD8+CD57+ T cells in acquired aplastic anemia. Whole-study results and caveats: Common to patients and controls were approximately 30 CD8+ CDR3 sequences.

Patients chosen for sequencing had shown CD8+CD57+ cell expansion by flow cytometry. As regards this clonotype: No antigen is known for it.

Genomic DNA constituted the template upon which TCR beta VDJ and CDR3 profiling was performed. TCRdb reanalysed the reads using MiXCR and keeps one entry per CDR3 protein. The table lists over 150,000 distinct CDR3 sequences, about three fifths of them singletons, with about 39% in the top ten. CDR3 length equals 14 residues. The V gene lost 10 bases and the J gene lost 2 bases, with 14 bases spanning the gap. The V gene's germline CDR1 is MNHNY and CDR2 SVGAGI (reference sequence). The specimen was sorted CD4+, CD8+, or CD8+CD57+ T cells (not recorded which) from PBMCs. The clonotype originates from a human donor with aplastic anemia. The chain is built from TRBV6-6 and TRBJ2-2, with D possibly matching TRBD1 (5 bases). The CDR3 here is CATTREFNTGELFF. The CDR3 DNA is TGTGCCACCACCAGGGAATTTAACACCGGGGAGCTGTTTTTT.